This T cell receptor (beta chain) comes out of a study of beta chain features in type 1 diabetes. The wider study: Age, gender and cell yields were alike across patients and healthy donors.

This clone came up a few times. Its antigen remains unidentified. Other nucleotide sequences from this sample produce the same CDR3. Naive, central memory, regulatory and stem cell-like memory cells within the CD4+ compartment were sorted using CD45RO/CCR7/CD25/CD127/CD95/CD27. The study, taken as a whole, reports: The VDJ junctions of type 1 diabetes patients carried fewer insertions and more deletions.

J was trimmed by 2 bases and V by 1 base; bases with no gene match: 5. Germline V gives CDR1 SGDLS, CDR2 YYNGEE. The CDR3 is 15 amino acids. Expressed TCRB transcripts were sequenced after all isolated RNA was converted to cDNA. Naive, central memory and regulatory T cell samples yielded around 3.6 million reads on average. Libraries were prepared by immunoSEQ multiplex PCR; TCRdb keeps only in-frame clonotypes and omits some of them. The table includes more than 150,000 clones, approximately 10% detected once. Sample: central memory CD4+ T cells from blood. This receptor was identified in a man aged 18 to 30 in good health. The rearrangement links TRBV9 to TRBJ2-7; 8 positions match TRBD1. CDR3 loop: CASSVRTGLTYEQYF. The CDR3 nucleotides read TGTGCCAGCAGCGTACGGACAGGGTTAACCTACGAGCAGTACTTC.